This entry concerns a single T cell receptor beta chain. No cognate antigen has been identified for it. The germline gene is not matched at one end of the junction; a read error may be the cause. The record originates from a study of T cell changes during pregnancy in multiple sclerosis (dated by TCRdb to between 2017 and 2020). Regarding the complete study: Changes in the T cell repertoire over the course of pregnancy were examined in this study in women with multiple sclerosis.

The CDR3 measures 12 amino acids from cysteine to phenylalanine. The sequence is cut down to CDR3 DNA, 36 bases in frame from base 1. According to the germline V gene (reference sequence), CDR1 reads PRHDT and CDR2 reads FYEKMQ. To prepare the library, the immunoSEQ multiplex PCR assay was applied. In TCRdb, the immuneACCESS table is reduced to in-frame sequences with V and J assigned. These tables do not hold every clone; where another copy was compared, an unresolved V gene accounts for under half, and the others remain unexplained. The sample data list several thousand clones, and more than 75% of these were observed just once. The ten largest account for roughly 5.2% of the sample.

This chain joins TRBV13 to TRBJ2-7; no confident D gene assignment can be made. Sequencing used CD8+ T cells from peripheral blood mononuclear cells, obtained in the first trimester of pregnancy. This receptor was taken from a female donor in good health, enrolled as a control in a pregnancy study. The sequenced DNA: TGTGCCAGCAGCCTAGGGTACAACGAGCAGTACTTC. This yields the protein CASSLGYNEQYF.